This section outlines one TCR beta chain sequence together with its context. Its recognized antigen is unknown. The input lacks base qualities; no much larger clone sits a single base away. The data were taken from a study of regulatory T cells in long-lasting Graves disease (dated by TCRdb to about 2021). About the study as a whole: Antithyroid drugs had been taken for less than 3 months by newly diagnosed Graves' disease patients. This study used TCR sequencing and RNA sequencing of peripheral blood to compare persistent Graves' disease patients against newly diagnosed Graves' disease patients. A total of around 35 samples were covered by TCR sequencing, comprising approximately 13 persistent and roughly 20 newly diagnosed Graves' disease patients. The study took place in China and was registered as a clinical trial.

Here is what the overall study found, with its caveats: The authors acknowledged the small sample size as a limitation that may reduce accuracy. Persistent disease showed preferential use of TRBV28, TRBJ1-2 and TRBJ2-5, whereas newly diagnosed disease favored TRBV20-1 and TRBJ2-1. Only peripheral blood was studied, because thyroid tissue, the primary lesion, was inaccessible. Patients with persistent disease shared more public clonotypes (fewer than 3,000) than newly diagnosed patients did (around 1,000). Compared with newly diagnosed patients, patients with persistent Graves' disease had lower TCR Shannon entropy and fewer highly expanded clones, which suggests clonal expansion. Sequencing and analysis were restricted to the TCR beta chain.

The time point label of this sample denotes: newly diagnosed GD, antithyroid drugs for less than 3 months. For both TCR sequencing and RNA sequencing, RNA was extracted from PBMCs in TRIzol. Graves' disease was diagnosed according to American Thyroid Association guidelines. The patients came from an endocrinology department in Xi'an, China. Each patient gave approximately 9.7 milliliters of peripheral blood, collected in an EDTA anticoagulant tube. Ficoll Paque Plus density gradient separation was used to isolate PBMCs, and no further T cell sorting was performed. An Agilent 2100 Bioanalyzer and agarose gel were used to check RNA quality, while a NanoDrop 2000 measured RNA concentration. Per the germline V gene (reference sequence), LNHDA is the CDR1 and SQIVND is the CDR2. Trimming costs V 7 bases and J 2 bases, and their ends lie 9 bases apart. The CDR3 measures 13 amino acids from cysteine to phenylalanine. CDR3 DNA is the only sequence kept; it has 39 bases, read in frame from the first base.

Receptor libraries were prepared by multiplex PCR. Instrument used: Illumina HiSeq 4000. CDR3 regions were amplified by Arm-PCR with iRepertoire HTBI primers to construct TCR beta libraries. PCR products were gel purified before sequencing. Concerning the study's data processing: Across samples, some 62 TRBV and roughly 15 TRBJ segments were identified and used for gene usage analysis of CDR3 amino acid clonotypes. COPE and FqMerger were used to merge filtered high-quality paired reads into contigs. BLAST was used to align contigs to the IMGT TRBV, TRBD and TRBJ reference genes, and CDR3 was defined following IMGT. Any clonotype with a frequency above 0.1% was counted as a highly expanded clone. Shannon entropy was used to measure repertoire diversity, and the Gini coefficient was used to measure V-J evenness. Public clonotypes were defined as clonotypes shared by more than one individual. TCRdb reanalyzed the raw reads on its own, using fastp at Q25 for trimming and MiXCR for clone calling, and kept in-frame beta chains. Records with the same CDR3 protein are collapsed into one entry carrying the most frequent genes and DNA. TCRdb, not the original authors, processed these V and J calls. The sample table holds some 450,000 distinct CDR3 sequences, of which around 17% were seen once. In total, the top ten clones hold roughly 10% of the sample.

Separately, the same data were catalogued under a study of T cells in Graves' hyperthyroidism and ophthalmopathy. Taken from the second paper: Stable Graves' hyperthyroidism was defined as no progression to ophthalmopathy during 18 months of follow-up. Hyperthyroidism patients were newly diagnosed, had a disease duration of under 2 months, and were aged 18 to 65 years. The study excluded patients with uncontrolled infections, other autoimmune diseases, pregnancy or lactation. Clinical symptoms, serum thyroxine and TRAb, thyroid ultrasound, and orbital computed tomography formed the basis for the diagnoses. The first round of RT-PCR for the TCR CDR3 was performed with the HTBI primer set and the Qiagen OneStep RT-PCR kit. Most expanded thyroid clonotypes (frequency above 0.001) were also found in blood, which suggests that blood repertoires may mirror thyroid immune responses. In cross-validation, a model built on a 13 V-J signature told ophthalmopathy apart from stable hyperthyroidism with approximately 90% sensitivity and about 81% specificity, and in testing the same model reached 80%/75%. In validation, the model predicted progression to ophthalmopathy a median of roughly 6.5 months before onset, with roughly 71% sensitivity and 72.22% specificity. TCR V-J signatures able to tell the groups apart were searched for in a discovery cohort of more than 90 patients, of whom roughly 42 had Graves' ophthalmopathy and around 58 had stable Graves' hyperthyroidism. An independent validation cohort of around 20 hyperthyroidism patients and approximately 17 patients who later progressed to ophthalmopathy tested prospective prediction of ophthalmopathy. The 75 to 100 discovery patients were randomly split 7:3 into training and test sets. In addition, the study compared T-cell repertoires in thyroid tissue and in blood from a handful of Graves' hyperthyroidism patients. After blood sampling, hyperthyroidism patients were treated with methimazole at a starting dose of 30 mg daily, and ophthalmopathy patients were treated with high-dose intravenous methylprednisolone. A second multiplex PCR round built the libraries, followed by size selection and purification. The libraries were sequenced on an Illumina HiSeq2000 using paired-end 100 bp reads. Raw data were processed with SOAPnuke, discarding reads with adapters, uncalled bases, mean Phred below 15, or no exact constant-primer or identifier match. COPE v1.2.5 was used to merge the high-quality paired reads, and each unique nucleotide sequence was defined as a clonotype. MiTCR v1.1 was used to align clonotypes to the IMGT TRBV, TRBD and TRBJ reference segments. Analysis was restricted to V-J combinations with a frequency above 0.0001, which covered 98% to 99.2% of repertoires. A TCS score was defined as the ratio between F50 (clonal expansion) and ExV (chaos), using BLOSUM62-based TCRdist between CDR3 peptides within each V-J. Welch's t-statistics and random forest reduced some 510 V-J features to under 15, which were used in a naive Bayes classifier (R e1071). Sample size was not statistically predetermined, and investigators were not blinded to group allocation. According to the paper, TCR Vbeta CDR3 sequencing was carried out on over 130 peripheral blood samples, which came from approximately 41 ophthalmopathy, around 75 hyperthyroidism and approximately 17 progressor patients.

This sequence was found in a woman aged 25 to 39 with Graves disease. Donor details come from another sample of the same person, matched by shared clones. This receptor chain uses TRBV19 and TRBJ2-1; no D gene call is confident. Sequencing was performed on peripheral blood mononuclear cells (PBMCs), taken at new diagnosis, from a patient treated with antithyroid drugs. This receptor carries the CDR3 CASKAFPYNEQFF. Here is the DNA: TGTGCCAGTAAAGCGTTCCCCTACAATGAGCAGTTCTTC.